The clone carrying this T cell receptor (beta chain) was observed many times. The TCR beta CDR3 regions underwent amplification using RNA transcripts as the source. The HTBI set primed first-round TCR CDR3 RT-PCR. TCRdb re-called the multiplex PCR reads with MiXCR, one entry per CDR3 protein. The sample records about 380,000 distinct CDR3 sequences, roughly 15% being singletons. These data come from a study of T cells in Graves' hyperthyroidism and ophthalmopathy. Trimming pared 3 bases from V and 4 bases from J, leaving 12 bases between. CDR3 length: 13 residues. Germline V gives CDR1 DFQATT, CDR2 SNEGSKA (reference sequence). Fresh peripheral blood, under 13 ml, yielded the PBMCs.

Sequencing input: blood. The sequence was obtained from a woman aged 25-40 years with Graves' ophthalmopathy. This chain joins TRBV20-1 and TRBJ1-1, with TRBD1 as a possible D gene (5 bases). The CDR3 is CSASPTGVTEAFF. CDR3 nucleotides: TGCAGTGCTAGCCCGACGGGGGTCACTGAAGCTTTCTTT.